This T cell receptor beta chain appears in the sequencing data of a study of T cell responses to AZD1222 COVID-19 vaccine. This CDR3 has 16 residues. V lost 6 bases to trimming and J lost 7 bases; unmatched junction nucleotides: 10. The germline V gene encodes CDR1 LGHDT and CDR2 YNNKEL (reference sequence). Method: immunoSEQ multiplex PCR; TCRdb's copy keeps in-frame clones and lacks some. Of roughly 97,000 clones in the sample, about 88% were seen once. About this clone itself: Its specificity is unknown.

Study results and caveats: Females made up more of the donors, who were largely white British, and clonal diversity may have come out too low.

The chain links TRBV3-1 (or the pseudogene TRBV3-2) to TRBJ1-6; 9 positions match TRBD1. The TCR comes from an adult in good health. This specimen was peripheral blood, taken on day 0 of AZD1222 vaccination. CDR3 coding DNA: TGTGCCAGCAGGGATACAGGGGGCGCAAAAAATTCACCCCTCCACTTT. The encoded protein is CASRDTGGAKNSPLHF.